A single sample is the source of the 29 T cell receptor beta chains below, sequenced in a study of cytomegalovirus exposure and HLA in healthy donors. Primers included in the PCR were 60 Vbeta and 13 Jbeta primers. The data were produced by immunoSEQ multiplex PCR, yet TCRdb's version contains in-frame clones alone and is incomplete. The sample consists of tens of thousands of clones, more than 75% of them appearing once. The sample taken for sequencing was PBMCs. Receptor source: a man younger than 35 in good health and CMV-seropositive.

This chain connects TRBV4-2 to TRBJ2-7; D might be TRBD2 (6 bases). V shed 3 bases and J shed 0 bases, with 12 bases lying between them. CDR1 is LGHNA and CDR2 is YNFKEQ in the germline V gene. The CDR3 is made up of 15 amino acids. CDR3 residues: CASSQEGEASYEQYF. The CDR3 DNA reads TGTGCCAGCAGCCAGGAGGGAGAGGCCTCCTACGAGCAGTACTTC.

The chain recombines TRBV7-3 with TRBJ1-1; no definite D call. Looked up from germline, CDR1 is SGHTA and CDR2 is FQGTGA. V was trimmed by 5 bases and J by 1 base, leaving 8 bases between them. This CDR3 has 13 residues. The CDR3 nucleotides read TGTGCCAGCAGCCCTAGAGCGAACACTGAAGCTTTCTTT. Amino acid sequence: CASSPRANTEAFF.

This chain links TRBV5-4 with TRBJ2-7; 8 bases align to TRBD1. Losses at the gene ends were 5 bases for V and 5 bases for J; bases not matched to a gene: 9. The CDR3 loop spans 14 amino acids. Germline CDR1 SGHNT, CDR2 YYREEE (reference sequence). The CDR3 sequence: CASSVTGDMDEQYF. The CDR3 nucleotides read TGTGCCAGCAGTGTGACAGGGGATATGGACGAGCAGTACTTC. The variable domain in full, completed from reference TRBV5-4 and TRBJ2-7, reads ETGVTQSPTHLIKTRGQQVTLRCSSQSGHNTVSWYQQALGQGPQFIFQYYREEENGRGNFPPRFSGLQFPNYSSELNVNALELDDSALYLCASSVTGDMDEQYFGPGTRLTVT.

The genes are TRBV30 and TRBJ2-7, with 9 bases fitting TRBD1. V trimming: 2 bases; J trimming: 3 bases; junction bases outside the gene matches: 8. The CDR3 extends over 15 amino acids. CDR1 and CDR2 from the germline V gene are GTSNPN and SVGIG (reference sequence). The CDR3 DNA is TGTGCCTGGAGTCACAGACAGGGGGGGGTCTACGAGCAGTACTTC. Translation gives CAWSHRQGGVYEQYF.

This clone was found once. J is TRBJ2-3 and V is TRBV4-1, with 8 bases matching TRBD2. The CDR3 runs to 17 residues. Germline-derived CDR1 and CDR2 are MGHRA and YSYEKL. Trimming at V came to 0 bases and at J to 5 bases, leaving 10 bases not matched to a gene. The CDR3, as DNA: TGCGCCAGCAGCCAAGACATCGGGACTAGTTATCGAGATACGCAGTATTTT. Translation: CASSQDIGTSYRDTQYF.

This clone was detected once. The chain joins TRBV29-1 to TRBJ1-3, with D uncertain. This CDR3 region has 12 residues. The V gene lost 4 bases and the J gene lost 9 bases, with 13 bases spanning the gap. The germline gives CDR1 SQVTM, CDR2 ANQGSEA. CDR3 in amino acids: CSVVGSGGTIYF. DNA of the CDR3: TGCAGCGTTGTAGGATCTGGAGGCACCATATATTTT.

CDR3 sequence (DNA): TGTGCCAGCAGCTTGGGACAGGGAGAGACCCAGTACTTC. It specifies CASSLGQGETQYF. The rearrangement joins TRBV7-2 to TRBJ2-5; 9 positions agree with TRBD1. Germline V gene sequence: CDR1 SGHTA, CDR2 FQGNSA. This CDR3 contains 13 residues. The V and J ends lost 3 bases and 4 bases, in that order; junction bases with no gene match: 0.

The rearrangement links TRBV2 to TRBJ1-1; D is perhaps TRBD1 (6 bases). CDR3 length: 14 amino acids. Trimming shortened V by 5 bases and J by 6 bases, and 16 bases separated the two germline ends. The germline V gene encodes CDR1 SNHLY and CDR2 FYNNEI. The chain's CDR3 is CASSFVGGRAEAFF. CDR3 DNA sequence: TGTGCCAGCAGTTTCGTCGGGGGGCGGGCTGAAGCTTTCTTT.

V gene TRBV4-1 combines with J gene TRBJ1-4, with TRBD1 as a possible D gene (5 bases). V was shortened by 5 bases and J by 10 bases, with 26 bases between the two germline ends. Germline V gives CDR1 MGHRA, CDR2 YSYEKL. The CDR3 spans 17 residues. Here the CDR3 reads CASSWDSRLRSDVKLFF. In DNA form, the CDR3 reads TGCGCCAGCAGCTGGGACTCCCGCCTTCGGTCAGACGTAAAACTGTTTTTT.

The chain carries TRBV7-9 and TRBJ2-7, with a weak D call TRBD1 (7 bases). The V end was cut by 4 bases, the J end by 9 bases, with 16 bases between. The germline CDR1 and CDR2 sequences are SEHNR and FQNEAQ (reference sequence). There are 13 residues in the CDR3. The CDR3 loop reads CASSSRQGGGQYF. Here the CDR3 DNA reads TGTGCCAGCAGCTCTAGGCAGGGGGGTGGGCAGTACTTC.

This clone was picked up a small number of times. The CDR3 DNA reads as TGTGCCAGCAGTGGACAGGGGGCGAATGATGAAGCTTTCTTT. Translation gives CASSGQGANDEAFF. The chain employs TRBV6-1 and TRBJ1-1; 10 bases are shared with TRBD1. Trimming at V came to 4 bases and at J to 7 bases, leaving 6 bases not matched to a gene. The CDR3 runs to 14 residues. Germline V gene sequence: CDR1 MNHNS, CDR2 SASEGT.

The rearrangement uses TRBV28 and TRBJ1-2, with D possibly matching TRBD1 (6 bases). CDR1 is MDHEN, CDR2 SYDVKM, per germline. The CDR3 sequence is 14 residues long. V dropped 4 bases and J dropped 3 bases, with 12 bases sitting between them. CDR3 amino acids: CASSSIPGDYGYTF. In DNA, the CDR3 is TGTGCCAGCAGTTCTATCCCAGGGGACTATGGCTACACCTTC.

This clone was counted a single time. The chain recombines TRBV6-5 with TRBJ1-1; tentative D call: TRBD1 (5 bases). This CDR3 is built from 14 residues. With 0 bases removed from V and 4 bases from J, the gap between germline ends came to 9 bases. CDR1 is MNHEY and CDR2 is SVGAGI in the germline V gene. The CDR3 sequence: CASSYSFGGTEAFF. The DNA of the CDR3 is TGTGCCAGCAGTTACTCATTCGGGGGCACTGAAGCTTTCTTT.

With regard to this clone: A read error may produce the germline difference seen at one junction end. V gene TRBV28 combines with J gene TRBJ1-1, with D possibly being TRBD1 (6 bases). This CDR3 contains 12 residues. The germline V gene encodes CDR1 MDHEN and CDR2 SYDVKM. CDR3 loop: CASSPWDTEAFF. In nucleotides, the CDR3 is TGTGCCAGCAGCCCCTGGGACACAGAAGCTTTCTTT.

The DNA for the CDR3 is TGTGCCAGCAGCTCGGACATCAATGGCTACACCTTC. This gives the protein CASSSDINGYTF. V gene TRBV6-5 combines with J gene TRBJ1-2; possible D gene TRBD1, 5 bases. CDR3 length equals 12 residues. Between the trimmed V and J ends, which lost 6 bases and 6 bases, there was a span of 11 bases. The germline V gene has CDR1 MNHEY and CDR2 SVGAGI.

In this sample, this clone turned up a few times. This chain uses TRBV7-8 with TRBJ2-3; 11 bases are shared with TRBD2. The CDR3 is 16 amino acids. Germline CDR1 SGHVS, CDR2 FQNEAQ. Germline trimming cut 4 bases from V and 4 bases from J; bases unmatched to any gene: 7. The CDR3 DNA reads TGTGCCAGCAGCTCCTTAGCGGGAGGGCCCGCAGATACGCAGTATTTT. Its protein product is CASSSLAGGPADTQYF.

V and J are TRBV4-1 and TRBJ1-3, with D tentatively TRBD1 (5 bases). The CDR3 runs 16 residues. The ends were cut back, 2 bases at V and 7 bases at J, with 18 bases in the middle. Germline lookup yields CDR1 MGHRA and CDR2 YSYEKL. CDR3 nucleotides: TGCGCCAGCAGCCAAACCCCACAGGCCACTCGGAACACCATATATTTT. The encoded protein is CASSQTPQATRNTIYF.

This clone has a single count. The chain uses TRBV5-1 and TRBJ1-6; no clear D gene. The V gene's germline CDR1 is SGHRS and CDR2 YFSETQ. CDR3 size: 13 residues. Trimming took 0 bases from V and 8 from J, leaving 6 bases between them. Here the CDR3 DNA reads TGCGCCAGCAGCTTGGTCCTCGATTCACCCCTCCACTTT. This translates into CASSLVLDSPLHF.

V gene TRBV5-4 combines with J gene TRBJ2-3; 7 bases are shared with TRBD1. V lost 2 bases and J lost 2; bases outside the gene matches: 8. The CDR3 totals 16 residues. Germline V gene sequence: CDR1 SGHNT, CDR2 YYREEE (reference sequence). Here the CDR3 DNA reads TGTGCCAGCAGCTTCGATCGACAGGGTCCCACAGATACGCAGTATTTT. The encoded protein is CASSFDRQGPTDTQYF.

The V gene is TRBV4-1, the J gene TRBJ2-1; 7 nucleotides match TRBD1. Trimming cost V 1 base and J 2 bases; bases outside gene matches: 5. CDR1 and CDR2 from the germline V gene are MGHRA and YSYEKL. The CDR3 loop spans 16 amino acids. CDR3 loop: CASSQVRQGAYNEQFF. Here the CDR3 DNA reads TGCGCCAGCAGCCAAGTACGGCAGGGGGCCTACAATGAGCAGTTCTTC.

Here the CDR3 DNA reads TGTGCCAGCAGTATCTATGGACAGGGCGGGGGAGCTTTCTTT. Translating it yields CASSIYGQGGGAFF. The V gene is TRBV2, the J gene TRBJ1-1, with 8 bases lining up with TRBD1. V was pared by 5 bases and J by 10 bases, with 12 bases of the junction left unmatched. The germline V gene encodes CDR1 SNHLY and CDR2 FYNNEI. The CDR3 contains 14 residues.

With respect to this clone: The junction shows a germline mismatch at one end, possibly a read error. The CDR3 coding sequence is TGTGCCAGCAGCGAAGAGGGGAACTATGGCTACACCTTC. It encodes CASSEEGNYGYTF. J is TRBJ1-2 and V is TRBV2; a possible D gene is TRBD1 (5 bases). Per germline, CDR1 SNHLY and CDR2 FYNNEI. This CDR3 has 13 amino acids.

The CDR3 DNA reads as TGTGCCAGCAGCTTTATGAGGTCCGAGCAGTACTTC. It codes for CASSFMRSEQYF. The rearrangement joins TRBV13 to TRBJ2-7, with D unresolved. Trimming shortened V by 3 bases and J by 6 bases, and 9 bases separated the two germline ends. The germline gives CDR1 PRHDT, CDR2 FYEKMQ (reference sequence). This CDR3 has 12 residues.

The rearrangement links TRBV6-5 to TRBJ2-5, with TRBD2 matching over 7 bases. The J segment lost 2 bases and the V segment lost 5 bases, leaving 5 bases of the junction unmatched. Germline CDR1 and CDR2: MNHEY and SVGAGI. CDR3 length: 14 amino acids. The CDR3 protein is CASSTSGGQETQYF. The CDR3 nucleotides are TGTGCCAGCAGTACATCCGGGGGGCAAGAGACCCAGTACTTC.

This clone was seen a few times. V usage is TRBV10-3 and J usage is TRBJ2-6; D is undetermined. Germline CDR1 ENHRY, CDR2 SYGVKD. CDR3 length equals 12 residues. V dropped 9 bases and J dropped 0 bases, with 3 bases sitting between them. The CDR3 loop is CAMRSGANVLTF. DNA for the CDR3: TGTGCCATGCGCTCTGGGGCCAACGTCCTGACTTTC.

CDR3 sequence: CAWSPVGQFPEQFF. CDR3 sequence (DNA): TGTGCCTGGAGTCCCGTGGGGCAGTTCCCTGAGCAGTTCTTC. The chain is built from TRBV30 and TRBJ2-1, with D tentatively TRBD1 (5 bases). The V end was cut by 2 bases, the J end by 9 bases, with 17 bases between. The CDR3 consists of 14 residues. Germline loops: CDR1 GTSNPN, CDR2 SVGIG (reference sequence).

Turning to this clone: The junction shows a germline mismatch at one end, possibly a read error. The chain carries TRBV18 and TRBJ1-1; D ambiguous. There are 16 residues in the CDR3. The germline CDR1 and CDR2 sequences are KGHSH and LQKENI. CDR3 amino acids: CASSPREGGRNTEAFF. The CDR3 coding sequence is TGTGCCAGCTCTCCACGGGAGGGTGGGAGAAACACTGAAGCTTTCTTT.

The CDR3 sequence: CASRKYGDEYNEQFF. The CDR3 DNA reads as TGTGCCAGCAGGAAGTACGGGGATGAATACAATGAGCAGTTCTTC. The chain links TRBV6-1 to TRBJ2-1, with D tentatively TRBD2 (5 bases). The CDR3 covers 15 residues. Germline CDR1 is MNHNS and CDR2 is SASEGT. Between the trimmed V and J ends, which lost 6 bases and 4 bases, there was a span of 16 bases.

This sequence joins TRBV4-1 and TRBJ2-1, with 9 bases fitting TRBD1. CDR1 MGHRA and CDR2 YSYEKL come from the germline V gene. Germline trimming cut 1 base from V and 6 bases from J; bases unmatched to any gene: 1. CDR3 length: 14 residues. CDR3 sequence reads: CASSQGQGGNEQFF. DNA for the CDR3: TGCGCCAGCAGCCAAGGACAGGGGGGCAATGAGCAGTTCTTC.